The rows below give T cell receptor beta chains drawn from one sample of a study of T cell responses to AZD1222 COVID-19 vaccine. Using immunoSEQ multiplex PCR, the repertoire was profiled, and TCRdb retains in-frame clones only, with some absent. The sample includes around 130,000 clones, about 89% seen only once; the top ten take around 9.5%. Specimen: peripheral blood, collected 28 days after the second AZD1222 dose. The receptors shown here come from an adult who received the AZD1222 COVID-19 vaccine. CDR3s include the opening cysteine and the closing phenylalanine or tryptophan. A D gene is named only where the DNA matches it firmly. Clone size is stated in some rows and not others, as once, few, many or a class when expanded.

CDR3 protein: CASSRYQNTEAFF
CDR3 DNA: TGTGCCAGCAGCCGCTATCAGAACACTGAAGCTTTCTTT
J gene: TRBJ1-1
D gene: NA
clone size: NA
V gene: TRBV7-9

CDR3 protein: CSVEIGQGHEQYF
CDR3 DNA: TGCAGCGTTGAAATAGGACAGGGCCACGAGCAGTACTTC
J gene: TRBJ2-7
D gene: TRBD1
clone size: NA
V gene: TRBV29-1

CDR3 protein: CASSPVEGQSYGYTF
CDR3 DNA: TGTGCCAGCTCACCTGTCGAAGGACAGAGCTATGGCTACACCTTC
J gene: TRBJ1-2
D gene: NA
clone size: NA
V gene: TRBV18

CDR3 protein: CASSPDRPYGYTF
CDR3 DNA: TGTGCCAGCAGCCCCGACAGGCCCTATGGCTACACCTTC
J gene: TRBJ1-2
D gene: NA
clone size: NA
V gene: TRBV11-2

CDR3 protein: CAARGGSPYEQYF
CDR3 DNA: TGTGCCGCAAGAGGCGGGAGTCCCTACGAGCAGTACTTC
J gene: TRBJ2-7
D gene: TRBD2
clone size: few
V gene: TRBV6-5

CDR3 protein: CASSWGRGSPYNEQFF
CDR3 DNA: TGTGCCAGCAGTTGGGGGAGGGGGAGTCCGTACAATGAGCAGTTCTTC
J gene: TRBJ2-1
D gene: NA
clone size: NA
V gene: TRBV6-5

CDR3 protein: CASSQRAVANTGELFF
CDR3 DNA: TGCGCCAGCAGCCAAAGGGCAGTAGCGAACACCGGGGAGCTGTTTTTT
J gene: TRBJ2-2
D gene: NA
clone size: NA
V gene: TRBV4-3

CDR3 protein: CASSFGGEDTIYF
CDR3 DNA: TGTGCCAGTAGTTTCGGCGGCGAAGATACCATATATTTT
J gene: TRBJ1-3
D gene: NA
clone size: NA
V gene: TRBV19

CDR3 protein: CSVGQGADSPLHF
CDR3 DNA: TGCAGCGTAGGACAGGGGGCGGATTCACCCCTCCACTTT
J gene: TRBJ1-6
D gene: TRBD1
clone size: few
V gene: TRBV29-1

CDR3 protein: CASSKDGNNEKLFF
CDR3 DNA: TGTGCCAGTAGTAAGGACGGTAATAATGAAAAACTGTTTTTT
J gene: TRBJ1-4
D gene: NA
clone size: NA
V gene: TRBV19

CDR3 protein: CASSMVATLYNEQFF
CDR3 DNA: TGTGCCAGTAGTATGGTCGCGACGCTATACAATGAGCAGTTCTTC
J gene: TRBJ2-1
D gene: NA
clone size: NA
V gene: TRBV19

CDR3 protein: CASRGTGMATDTQYF
CDR3 DNA: TGTGCCAGCAGAGGGACAGGGATGGCGACAGATACGCAGTATTTT
J gene: TRBJ2-3
D gene: TRBD1
clone size: NA
V gene: TRBV14

CDR3 protein: CASSPMSQATDTQYF
CDR3 DNA: TGTGCCAGCTCACCAATGTCACAGGCGACAGATACGCAGTATTTT
J gene: TRBJ2-3
D gene: NA
clone size: few
V gene: TRBV18

CDR3 protein: CASSQVPSGPNEQFF
CDR3 DNA: TGCGCCAGCAGCCAAGTCCCTTCCGGGCCCAATGAGCAGTTCTTC
J gene: TRBJ2-1
D gene: NA
clone size: NA
V gene: TRBV4-1

CDR3 protein: CASSPGLSYNEQFF
CDR3 DNA: TGTGCCAGCTCACCAGGGTTGTCCTACAATGAGCAGTTCTTC
J gene: TRBJ2-1
D gene: NA
clone size: NA
V gene: TRBV18

CDR3 protein: CASSLTVSTDTQYF
CDR3 DNA: TGTGCCAGCAGCTTAACAGTTAGCACAGATACGCAGTATTTT
J gene: TRBJ2-3
D gene: NA
clone size: NA
V gene: TRBV13

CDR3 protein: CASSLVSGGTGELFF
CDR3 DNA: TGTGCCAGCAGCTTGGTTAGCGGGGGGACCGGGGAGCTGTTTTTT
J gene: TRBJ2-2
D gene: TRBD2
clone size: NA
V gene: TRBV5-4

CDR3 protein: CASSSGLVPDTQYF
CDR3 DNA: TGTGCCAGCAGTTCCGGACTAGTCCCAGATACGCAGTATTTT
J gene: TRBJ2-3
D gene: TRBD2
clone size: NA
V gene: TRBV5-6

CDR3 protein: CASSLWGTTTNEKLFF
CDR3 DNA: TGTGCCAGCAGCTTGTGGGGGACTACAACTAATGAAAAACTGTTTTTT
J gene: TRBJ1-4
D gene: NA
clone size: NA
V gene: TRBV7-2

CDR3 protein: CASSTNHLSGDVSPLHF
CDR3 DNA: TGTGCCAGTAGTACCAATCACCTTAGTGGGGACGTTTCACCCCTCCACTTT
J gene: TRBJ1-6
D gene: NA
clone size: medium-sized
V gene: TRBV19

CDR3 protein: CASSQDSRDLYGYTF
CDR3 DNA: TGTGCCAGCAGCCAAGACTCTCGGGACCTATATGGCTACACCTTC
J gene: TRBJ1-2
D gene: NA
clone size: NA
V gene: TRBV4-2

CDR3 protein: CAHSAGVGANVLTF
CDR3 DNA: TGTGCCCATTCAGCCGGGGTTGGGGCCAACGTCCTGACTTTC
J gene: TRBJ2-6
D gene: NA
clone size: once
V gene: TRBV30

CDR3 protein: CASSLDGTGYTF
CDR3 DNA: TGTGCCAGCAGTTTAGACGGGACTGGCTACACCTTC
J gene: TRBJ1-2
D gene: NA
clone size: NA
V gene: TRBV12-3/TRBV12-4

CDR3 protein: CSVEGVAGDNYGYTF
CDR3 DNA: TGCAGCGTTGAGGGGGTCGCAGGGGATAACTATGGCTACACCTTC
J gene: TRBJ1-2
D gene: NA
clone size: once
V gene: TRBV29-1

CDR3 protein: CAISGREGVEKLFF
CDR3 DNA: TGTGCCATCAGTGGGAGGGAGGGCGTTGAAAAACTGTTTTTT
J gene: TRBJ1-4
D gene: NA
clone size: NA
V gene: TRBV10-3

CDR3 protein: CASSQIHNTEAFF
CDR3 DNA: TGTGCCAGCAGCCAAATCCACAACACTGAAGCTTTCTTT
J gene: TRBJ1-1
D gene: NA
clone size: NA
V gene: TRBV3-1/TRBV3-2

CDR3 protein: CAISEPHMNTEAFF
CDR3 DNA: TGTGCCATCAGTGAGCCCCATATGAACACTGAAGCTTTCTTT
J gene: TRBJ1-1
D gene: NA
clone size: NA
V gene: TRBV10-3

CDR3 protein: CASSLWTVRNTIYF
CDR3 DNA: TGTGCCAGCTCCCTTTGGACAGTTAGAAACACCATATATTTT
J gene: TRBJ1-3
D gene: NA
clone size: NA
V gene: TRBV19

CDR3 protein: CASTPGPNYGYTF
CDR3 DNA: TGTGCCAGCACCCCGGGACCGAACTATGGCTACACCTTC
J gene: TRBJ1-2
D gene: NA
clone size: NA
V gene: TRBV6-5

CDR3 protein: CSVDTGGVGYGYTF
CDR3 DNA: TGCAGCGTCGACACAGGGGGCGTTGGGTATGGCTACACCTTC
J gene: TRBJ1-2
D gene: TRBD1
clone size: NA
V gene: TRBV29-1

CDR3 protein: CASSLALSSGVYNEQFF
CDR3 DNA: TGCGCCAGCAGCTTGGCCTTATCTAGCGGGGTCTACAATGAGCAGTTCTTC
J gene: TRBJ2-1
D gene: TRBD2
clone size: few
V gene: TRBV5-1

CDR3 protein: CASSPPRGSGSTDTQYF
CDR3 DNA: TGTGCCAGTAGTCCTCCTCGGGGAAGCGGGAGCACAGATACGCAGTATTTT
J gene: TRBJ2-3
D gene: NA
clone size: NA
V gene: TRBV19

CDR3 protein: CASSGQLNTEAFF
CDR3 DNA: TGTGCCAGCAGCGGACAATTAAACACTGAAGCTTTCTTT
J gene: TRBJ1-1
D gene: NA
clone size: NA
V gene: TRBV6-5

CDR3 protein: CASSYSGTGIADTQYF
CDR3 DNA: TGTGCCAGCAGTTACTCAGGGACAGGGATCGCAGATACGCAGTATTTT
J gene: TRBJ2-3
D gene: TRBD1
clone size: NA
V gene: TRBV6-2/TRBV6-3

CDR3 protein: CASSQGKPQYF
CDR3 DNA: TGTGCCAGCAGCCAAGGCAAACCGCAGTATTTT
J gene: TRBJ2-3
D gene: NA
clone size: NA
V gene: TRBV3-1/TRBV3-2

CDR3 protein: CSVVGQLNTEAFF
CDR3 DNA: TGCAGCGTTGTGGGACAACTGAACACTGAAGCTTTCTTT
J gene: TRBJ1-1
D gene: NA
clone size: NA
V gene: TRBV29-1

CDR3 protein: CASSLGGGREKLFF
CDR3 DNA: TGTGCCAGCAGCTTAGGAGGGGGCCGTGAAAAACTGTTTTTT
J gene: TRBJ1-4
D gene: TRBD1
clone size: NA
V gene: TRBV7-9

CDR3 protein: CASSYSSREKTEAFF
CDR3 DNA: TGTGCCAGCAGTTACTCGAGCAGGGAAAAGACTGAAGCTTTCTTT
J gene: TRBJ1-1
D gene: NA
clone size: NA
V gene: TRBV6-2/TRBV6-3

CDR3 protein: CASSLVLGNYNEQFF
CDR3 DNA: TGCGCCAGCAGCTTGGTGCTAGGAAACTACAATGAGCAGTTCTTC
J gene: TRBJ2-1
D gene: NA
clone size: once
V gene: TRBV5-1

CDR3 protein: CASSQGHLGSEAFF
CDR3 DNA: TGTGCCAGCAGCCAAGGACACCTAGGTTCTGAAGCTTTCTTT
J gene: TRBJ1-1
D gene: NA
clone size: NA
V gene: TRBV3-1/TRBV3-2

CDR3 protein: CASSVVSGSSYNEQFF
CDR3 DNA: TGTGCCAGCAGCGTAGTGTCGGGTAGCTCATACAATGAGCAGTTCTTC
J gene: TRBJ2-1
D gene: NA
clone size: NA
V gene: TRBV9